These T cell receptor beta chains were read from a single sample in a study of T cell changes during pregnancy in multiple sclerosis. The assay was immunoSEQ multiplex PCR, and TCRdb's table has in-frame clones only and misses some. Among fewer than 90,000 clones listed, 90% to 95% were seen once. Sequences were derived from peripheral blood, sampled after pregnancy. The receptors originated from a female donor in good health, enrolled as a control in a pregnancy study. CDR3s include the opening cysteine and the closing phenylalanine or tryptophan. Each record gives: clone size, D gene, V gene, CDR3 length, J gene, CDR3 DNA, CDR3 protein. The D gene is left open where the match is weak. Clone sizes are given selectively: once, few, many, or a class where the clone is expanded.

clone size: NA; D gene: NA; V gene: TRBV27; CDR3 length: 15; J gene: TRBJ1-2; CDR3 DNA: TGTGCCAGCAGTAGCGCACCCGGACAGATATATGGCTACACCTTC; CDR3 protein: CASSSAPGQIYGYTF
clone size: NA; D gene: NA; V gene: TRBV20-1; CDR3 length: 11; J gene: TRBJ2-1; CDR3 DNA: TGCAGTGCTCCAGGTGAGAATGAGCAGTTCTTC; CDR3 protein: CSAPGENEQFF
clone size: NA; D gene: TRBD1; V gene: TRBV10-3; CDR3 length: 18; J gene: TRBJ2-2; CDR3 DNA: TGTGCCATCAGTGACCCGCCTGGACAGGGGGAAGGCACCGGGGAGCTGTTTTTT; CDR3 protein: CAISDPPGQGEGTGELFF
clone size: NA; D gene: TRBD2; V gene: TRBV28; CDR3 length: 15; J gene: TRBJ2-3; CDR3 DNA: TGTGCCAGCAGTTTACCAGGGAGGGGCACAGATACGCAGTATTTT; CDR3 protein: CASSLPGRGTDTQYF
clone size: NA; D gene: NA; V gene: TRBV6-1; CDR3 length: 14; J gene: TRBJ2-1; CDR3 DNA: TGTGCCAGCAGTGAAGGAAGGTCTAGCGAAAAGCAGTTCTTC; CDR3 protein: CASSEGRSSEKQFF
clone size: NA; D gene: NA; V gene: TRBV29-1; CDR3 length: 11; J gene: TRBJ2-5; CDR3 DNA: TGCAGCGTTGGCGAGGGTGGGGCCCAGTACTTC; CDR3 protein: CSVGEGGAQYF
clone size: NA; D gene: TRBD1; V gene: TRBV27; CDR3 length: 17; J gene: TRBJ2-6; CDR3 DNA: TGTGCCAGCACCCGCAGACAGGGAGAAGCTGGGGCCAACGTCCTGACTTTC; CDR3 protein: CASTRRQGEAGANVLTF
clone size: NA; D gene: NA; V gene: TRBV10-3; CDR3 length: 16; J gene: TRBJ1-1; CDR3 DNA: TGTGCCATCAGTGAGTATATTCGAAGGACTACCACTGAAGCTTTCTTT; CDR3 protein: CAISEYIRRTTTEAFF
clone size: NA; D gene: TRBD2; V gene: TRBV5-1; CDR3 length: 16; J gene: TRBJ2-5; CDR3 DNA: TGCGCCAGCAGCTTGGATCTGGGACTAGGCTGGGAGACCCAGTACTTC; CDR3 protein: CASSLDLGLGWETQYF
clone size: NA; D gene: NA; V gene: TRBV6-1; CDR3 length: 14; J gene: TRBJ2-5; CDR3 DNA: TGTGCCAGCAGTCAGGACAGTTTGAAAGAGACCCAGTACTTC; CDR3 protein: CASSQDSLKETQYF
clone size: few; D gene: NA; V gene: TRBV28; CDR3 length: 12; J gene: TRBJ1-2; CDR3 DNA: TGTGCCAGCAGTTTTAGGGGTTATGGCTACACCTTC; CDR3 protein: CASSFRGYGYTF
clone size: few; D gene: NA; V gene: TRBV19; CDR3 length: 16; J gene: TRBJ1-5; CDR3 DNA: TGTGCCAGTAGCCGCAAGACAGGCAATAGCAATCAGCCCCAGCATTTT; CDR3 protein: CASSRKTGNSNQPQHF
clone size: NA; D gene: TRBD1; V gene: TRBV2; CDR3 length: 13; J gene: TRBJ2-1; CDR3 DNA: TGTGCCAGCAGTGAAGCCATGACAGGGAGGCAGTTCTTC; CDR3 protein: CASSEAMTGRQFF
clone size: once; D gene: TRBD1; V gene: TRBV5-4; CDR3 length: 15; J gene: TRBJ2-2; CDR3 DNA: TGTGCCAGCAGCGGCGCCAGGGGGCAGACCGGGGAGCTGTTTTTT; CDR3 protein: CASSGARGQTGELFF
clone size: few; D gene: NA; V gene: TRBV27; CDR3 length: 14; J gene: TRBJ2-7; CDR3 DNA: TGTGCCAGCAGTCAACTAGAACCCGGCGCGAGGCAGTACTTC; CDR3 protein: CASSQLEPGARQYF
clone size: NA; D gene: TRBD1; V gene: TRBV6-5; CDR3 length: 14; J gene: TRBJ1-5; CDR3 DNA: TGTGCCAGCAGTCTATCCAGGGGGGCTCAGCCCCAGCATTTT; CDR3 protein: CASSLSRGAQPQHF
clone size: NA; D gene: NA; V gene: TRBV28; CDR3 length: 16; J gene: TRBJ2-4; CDR3 DNA: TGTGCCAGCAGTTTGGAGGAGAAGAGGGCCAAAAACATTCAGTACTTC; CDR3 protein: CASSLEEKRAKNIQYF
clone size: once; D gene: NA; V gene: TRBV5-1; CDR3 length: 15; J gene: TRBJ1-4; CDR3 DNA: TGCGCCAGCAGCTTATCAGGGGACCATAATGAAAAACTGTTTTTT; CDR3 protein: CASSLSGDHNEKLFF
clone size: NA; D gene: TRBD2; V gene: TRBV14; CDR3 length: 19; J gene: TRBJ2-2; CDR3 DNA: TGTGCCAGCAGCCACCACTTGGGACTAGCGGGAAGAGGCACCGGGGAGCTGTTTTTT; CDR3 protein: CASSHHLGLAGRGTGELFF
clone size: NA; D gene: TRBD1; V gene: TRBV5-4; CDR3 length: 15; J gene: TRBJ2-7; CDR3 DNA: TGTGCCAGCAGCTCCCGACGGGACAGCCCCTACGAGCAGTACTTC; CDR3 protein: CASSSRRDSPYEQYF
clone size: NA; D gene: NA; V gene: TRBV7-9; CDR3 length: 16; J gene: TRBJ1-4; CDR3 DNA: TGTGCCAGCAGCATACCAGGGATTGCAACTAATGAAAAACTGTTTTTT; CDR3 protein: CASSIPGIATNEKLFF
clone size: once; D gene: TRBD1; V gene: TRBV25-1; CDR3 length: 15; J gene: TRBJ2-1; CDR3 DNA: TGTGCCAGCAGTGGATGGCAGGGGGCGTACAATGAGCAGTTCTTC; CDR3 protein: CASSGWQGAYNEQFF
clone size: NA; D gene: TRBD1; V gene: TRBV10-3; CDR3 length: 16; J gene: TRBJ2-7; CDR3 DNA: TGTGCCATCAGTGACCCTAGACAGGGAGCATCCTACGAGCAGTACTTC; CDR3 protein: CAISDPRQGASYEQYF
clone size: NA; D gene: NA; V gene: TRBV27; CDR3 length: 14; J gene: TRBJ2-1; CDR3 DNA: TGTGCCAGCAGTTTGCGCGGAAACTACAATGAGCAGTTCTTC; CDR3 protein: CASSLRGNYNEQFF
clone size: NA; D gene: TRBD2; V gene: TRBV19; CDR3 length: 16; J gene: TRBJ2-3; CDR3 DNA: TGTGCCAGTAGCGAAACCGGGACTAGAGGTCGGAATACGCAGTATTTT; CDR3 protein: CASSETGTRGRNTQYF
clone size: NA; D gene: NA; V gene: TRBV27; CDR3 length: 13; J gene: TRBJ1-2; CDR3 DNA: TGTGCCACCCGGGATCTATACGGGAATGGCTACACCTTC; CDR3 protein: CATRDLYGNGYTF
clone size: NA; D gene: TRBD1; V gene: TRBV19; CDR3 length: 13; J gene: TRBJ2-1; CDR3 DNA: TGTGCCAGTAGTACCCGAACAGGGGGTGAGCAGTTCTTC; CDR3 protein: CASSTRTGGEQFF
clone size: NA; D gene: NA; V gene: TRBV2; CDR3 length: 14; J gene: TRBJ2-5; CDR3 DNA: TGTGCCAGCAGTGAAGACAGGTACCAAGAGACCCAGTACTTC; CDR3 protein: CASSEDRYQETQYF
clone size: NA; D gene: NA; V gene: TRBV6-5; CDR3 length: 16; J gene: TRBJ2-7; CDR3 DNA: TGTGCCAGCAGTTACTCGGGGTTGGCTAGGGAGTACGAGCAGTACTTC; CDR3 protein: CASSYSGLAREYEQYF
clone size: NA; D gene: NA; V gene: TRBV19; CDR3 length: 14; J gene: TRBJ1-1; CDR3 DNA: TGTGCCAGTAGTTCGCGACAGGCGAACACTGAAGCTTTCTTT; CDR3 protein: CASSSRQANTEAFF
clone size: NA; D gene: TRBD1; V gene: TRBV5-6; CDR3 length: 17; J gene: TRBJ2-2; CDR3 DNA: TGTGCCAGCAGCTACCCGCTTGGGACAGCTATTACCGGGGAGCTGTTTTTT; CDR3 protein: CASSYPLGTAITGELFF
clone size: NA; D gene: NA; V gene: TRBV7-9; CDR3 length: 15; J gene: TRBJ2-7; CDR3 DNA: TGTGCCAGCAGCTCCAGACTAGCAGGCCAGGGGGAGCAGTACTTC; CDR3 protein: CASSSRLAGQGEQYF
clone size: NA; D gene: NA; V gene: TRBV6-5; CDR3 length: 13; J gene: TRBJ2-7; CDR3 DNA: TGTGCCAGCAGACTTGGACAGACCTACGAGCAGTACTTC; CDR3 protein: CASRLGQTYEQYF
clone size: NA; D gene: NA; V gene: TRBV29-1; CDR3 length: 16; J gene: TRBJ2-2; CDR3 DNA: TGCAGCGTTGGTCCCGGGACTGAGGGATGGACCGGGGAGCTGTTTTTT; CDR3 protein: CSVGPGTEGWTGELFF
clone size: NA; D gene: NA; V gene: TRBV28; CDR3 length: 15; J gene: TRBJ1-2; CDR3 DNA: TGTGCCAGCAGTGGAGAAGCTCCCTTTAACTATGGCTACACCTTC; CDR3 protein: CASSGEAPFNYGYTF
clone size: once; D gene: TRBD1; V gene: TRBV5-1; CDR3 length: 16; J gene: TRBJ1-4; CDR3 DNA: TGCGCCAGCAGCTTGAAACTGACAGGGATGAATGAAAAACTGTTTTTT; CDR3 protein: CASSLKLTGMNEKLFF
clone size: NA; D gene: TRBD2; V gene: TRBV6-1; CDR3 length: 15; J gene: TRBJ2-3; CDR3 DNA: TGTGCCAGCAGCCTTAGCGGGAGGAGCACAGATACGCAGTATTTT; CDR3 protein: CASSLSGRSTDTQYF
clone size: NA; D gene: TRBD1; V gene: TRBV6-1; CDR3 length: 15; J gene: TRBJ1-2; CDR3 DNA: TGTGCCACCCGGAAGAACCGACAGGGGGCGGGTGGCTACACCTTC; CDR3 protein: CATRKNRQGAGGYTF
clone size: NA; D gene: NA; V gene: TRBV5-8; CDR3 length: 14; J gene: TRBJ2-3; CDR3 DNA: TGTGCCAGCAGCAAGCGGAGTGGGACAGATACGCAGTATTTT; CDR3 protein: CASSKRSGTDTQYF
clone size: NA; D gene: NA; V gene: TRBV10-3; CDR3 length: 17; J gene: TRBJ2-5; CDR3 DNA: TGTGCCATCAGTGAGTCAATCACCAGGTCAGACCAAGAGACCCAGTACTTC; CDR3 protein: CAISESITRSDQETQYF
clone size: NA; D gene: TRBD1; V gene: TRBV27; CDR3 length: 14; J gene: TRBJ1-2; CDR3 DNA: TGTGCCAGCAGTTCCCGACAGGGCGGCTATGGCTACACCTTC; CDR3 protein: CASSSRQGGYGYTF
clone size: NA; D gene: NA; V gene: TRBV25-1; CDR3 length: 13; J gene: TRBJ1-5; CDR3 DNA: TGTGCCAGCGGAGAAGGGGGGGGCCCGCCCCAGCATTTT; CDR3 protein: CASGEGGGPPQHF
clone size: NA; D gene: NA; V gene: TRBV7-9; CDR3 length: 14; J gene: TRBJ2-5; CDR3 DNA: TGTGCCAGCAGCCATGCTTCCGGTCAAGAGACCCAGTACTTC; CDR3 protein: CASSHASGQETQYF
clone size: NA; D gene: NA; V gene: TRBV11-1; CDR3 length: 15; J gene: TRBJ2-1; CDR3 DNA: TGTGCCAGCAGCTTACATTGGAGAGACAGCAATGAGCAGTTCTTC; CDR3 protein: CASSLHWRDSNEQFF
clone size: NA; D gene: TRBD1; V gene: TRBV30; CDR3 length: 12; J gene: TRBJ2-7; CDR3 DNA: TGTGCCTCTAGGACAGGGACCTACGAGCAGTACTTC; CDR3 protein: CASRTGTYEQYF
clone size: NA; D gene: TRBD2; V gene: TRBV19; CDR3 length: 15; J gene: TRBJ2-1; CDR3 DNA: TGTGCCAGTAGTCTAGGGACTAGCGGATACAATGAGCAGTTCTTC; CDR3 protein: CASSLGTSGYNEQFF
clone size: NA; D gene: NA; V gene: TRBV4-2; CDR3 length: 13; J gene: TRBJ2-3; CDR3 DNA: TGTGCCAGCAGCAAGTTAGGCACAGATACGCAGTATTTT; CDR3 protein: CASSKLGTDTQYF
clone size: NA; D gene: NA; V gene: TRBV9; CDR3 length: 14; J gene: TRBJ2-1; CDR3 DNA: TGTGCCAGCAGCCCGACCCAACTAGCACATGAGCAGTTCTTC; CDR3 protein: CASSPTQLAHEQFF